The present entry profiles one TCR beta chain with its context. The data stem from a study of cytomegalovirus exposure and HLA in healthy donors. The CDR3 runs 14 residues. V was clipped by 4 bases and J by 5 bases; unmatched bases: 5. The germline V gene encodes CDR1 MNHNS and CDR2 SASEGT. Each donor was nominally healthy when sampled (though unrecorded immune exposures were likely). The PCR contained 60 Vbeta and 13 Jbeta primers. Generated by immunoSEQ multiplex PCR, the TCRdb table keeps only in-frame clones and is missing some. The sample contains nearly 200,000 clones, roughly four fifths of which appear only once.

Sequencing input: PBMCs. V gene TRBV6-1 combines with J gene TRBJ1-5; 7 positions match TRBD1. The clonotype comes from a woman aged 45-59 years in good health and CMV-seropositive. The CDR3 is CASSGQGDYQPQHF. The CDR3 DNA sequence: TGTGCCAGCAGTGGACAGGGAGACTATCAGCCCCAGCATTTT.